The source of this T cell receptor beta chain is a study of lung T cells in sarcoidosis with Löfgren's syndrome. General study points: Sarcoidosis antigen recognition was only suggested, antigen unidentified. Shared TRAV12-1 and TRBV2 CDR3 motifs were reported across several patients. TRBV2 was the preferred pairing partner of TRAV12-1, with similar CDR3s. TRAV12-1 and TRBV2 were reportedly most expanded in Löfgren's patients.

This clonotype qualifies as medium-sized. Its matching antigen is unknown. TCRdb analysed the reads with MiXCR anew, one entry per CDR3 protein. This table has 15,000 to 25,000 distinct CDR3 sequences, less than 25% appearing once. With 4 bases clipped from V and 4 bases from J, the junction kept 13 bases outside the gene matches. The CDR3 has 19 amino acids. Germline assignment: CDR1 SGHVS and CDR2 FNYEAQ. The rearrangement links TRBV7-6 to TRBJ2-3; 14 bases align to TRBD2. Sequencing used CD4+ T cells from PBMCs. This receptor was obtained from a human donor with sarcoidosis (Löfgren's syndrome or another form), or a control subject (not recorded which). CDR3 amino acids: CASSSLPGTSGRSADTQYF. CDR3 nucleotides: TGTGCCAGCAGCTCTCTACCCGGGACTAGCGGGAGAAGTGCAGATACGCAGTATTTT.